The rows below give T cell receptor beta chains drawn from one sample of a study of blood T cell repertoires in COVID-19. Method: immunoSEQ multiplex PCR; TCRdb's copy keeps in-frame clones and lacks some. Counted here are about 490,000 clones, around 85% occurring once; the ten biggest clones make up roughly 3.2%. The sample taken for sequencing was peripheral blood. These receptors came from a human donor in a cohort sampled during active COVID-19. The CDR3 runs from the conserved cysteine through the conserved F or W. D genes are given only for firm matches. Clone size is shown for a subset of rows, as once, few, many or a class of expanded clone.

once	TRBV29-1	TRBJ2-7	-	TGCAGCGTTGGAGTTGCCGGCTACGAGCAGTACTTC	CSVGVAGYEQYF
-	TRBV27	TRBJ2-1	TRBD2	TGTGCCAGCAGTTTACACGAACTAGCGGGAAGCGGCAATGAGCAGTTCTTC	CASSLHELAGSGNEQFF
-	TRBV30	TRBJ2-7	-	TGTGCCTGGGCGCCACAGGGTTACGAGCAGTACTTC	CAWAPQGYEQYF
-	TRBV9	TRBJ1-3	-	TGTGCCAGCAGCGTAGGGGGAGGGCACACCATATATTTT	CASSVGGGHTIYF
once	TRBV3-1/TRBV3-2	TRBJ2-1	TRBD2	TGTGCCAGCAGCCAAGATAGGGTAGCGGGAAGGAATGAGCAGTTCTTC	CASSQDRVAGRNEQFF
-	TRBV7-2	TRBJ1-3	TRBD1	TGTGCCAGCAGCTTAACTGCGGGACAGCTGTCTGGAAACACCATATATTTT	CASSLTAGQLSGNTIYF
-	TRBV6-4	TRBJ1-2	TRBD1	TGTGCCAGCAGCTCCGGGACAGTAGGCTTCTATGGCTACACCTTC	CASSSGTVGFYGYTF
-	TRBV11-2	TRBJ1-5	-	TGTGCCAGCAGTTCCACTCGCAATCAGCCCCAGCATTTT	CASSSTRNQPQHF
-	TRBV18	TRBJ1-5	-	TGTGCCAGCTCACCCGGGACTTCAGGGAATCAGCCCCAGCATTTT	CASSPGTSGNQPQHF
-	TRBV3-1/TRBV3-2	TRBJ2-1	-	TGTGCCAGCAGACGGGGGATACACAATGAGCAGTTCTTC	CASRRGIHNEQFF
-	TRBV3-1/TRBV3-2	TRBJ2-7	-	TGTGCCAGCAGCCAACACGGCGCTAGTGGGTCGACCGGGCAGTACTTC	CASSQHGASGSTGQYF
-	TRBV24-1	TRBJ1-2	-	TGTGCCACCAGTGATTTGCTCAGGGTTCAAACCTTTAACTATGGCTACACCTTC	CATSDLLRVQTFNYGYTF
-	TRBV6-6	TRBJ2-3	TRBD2	TGTGCCAGCAGTCGGCGACTAGCGGGAAGCCCAGATACGCAGTATTTT	CASSRRLAGSPDTQYF
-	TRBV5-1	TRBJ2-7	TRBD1	TGCGCCAGCAGCGCCCGGGACAGGGCAGTCGAGCAGTACTTC	CASSARDRAVEQYF
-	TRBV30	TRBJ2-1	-	TGTGCCTGGAGTGTACAGGGAAATGAGCAGTTCTTC	CAWSVQGNEQFF
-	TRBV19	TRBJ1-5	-	TGTGCCAGTAGTATAGATCAGATAGCGACTCTCAATCAGCCCCAGCATTTT	CASSIDQIATLNQPQHF
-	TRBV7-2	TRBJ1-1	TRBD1	TGTGCCAGCAGCTCCGTAAGGGACAGGATCAACACTGAAGCTTTCTTT	CASSSVRDRINTEAFF
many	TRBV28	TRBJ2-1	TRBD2	TGTGCCAGCAGTCCCCCACAGCGGGAGGCCTACAATGAGCAGTTCTTC	CASSPPQREAYNEQFF
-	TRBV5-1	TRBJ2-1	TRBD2	TGCGCCAGCAGCTTGGACGGACTAGCGGGAGCGTCCGATGAGCAGTTCTTC	CASSLDGLAGASDEQFF
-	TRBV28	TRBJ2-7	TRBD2	TGTGCCAGCAGTTTATATCCAGCGGGAGGAGTATACGAGCAGTACTTC	CASSLYPAGGVYEQYF
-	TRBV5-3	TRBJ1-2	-	TGTGCCAGAAGACCCGGGGGTCAGGCGGTTTATGGCTACACCTTC	CARRPGGQAVYGYTF
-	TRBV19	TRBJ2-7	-	TGTGCCAGTAGTCGCGGTTACTACGAGCAGTACTTC	CASSRGYYEQYF
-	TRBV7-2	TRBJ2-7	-	TGTGCCAGCAGCTTAAGTCAGGAGGGCGAGCAGTACTTC	CASSLSQEGEQYF
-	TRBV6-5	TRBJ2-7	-	TGTGCCACCCGTTATGGAGCCTCCTACGAGCAGTACTTC	CATRYGASYEQYF
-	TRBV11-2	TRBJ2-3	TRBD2	TGTGCCAGCAGCTTCACTAGCGGGTACACAGATACGCAGTATTTT	CASSFTSGYTDTQYF
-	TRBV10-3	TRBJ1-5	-	TGTGCCATCAGAAAAGACGGACACAATCAGCCCCAGCATTTT	CAIRKDGHNQPQHF
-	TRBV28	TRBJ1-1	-	TGTGCCAGCAGGGGACACCTGGACACTGAAGCTTTCTTT	CASRGHLDTEAFF
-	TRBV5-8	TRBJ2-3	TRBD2	TGTGCCAGCAGTTTAGGGCGACTAGCGGGATCCACAGATACGCAGTATTTT	CASSLGRLAGSTDTQYF
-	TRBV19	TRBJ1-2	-	TGTGCCAGTAGTATTCCTAGACAGGCTACTAATCTTGGCTACACCTTC	CASSIPRQATNLGYTF
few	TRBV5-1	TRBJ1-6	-	TGCGCCAGCAGCGAACTGGATTCACCCCTCCACTTT	CASSELDSPLHF
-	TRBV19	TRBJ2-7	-	TGTGCCAGTAGTATATCCGGGAGCGTATACTACGAGCAGTACTTC	CASSISGSVYYEQYF
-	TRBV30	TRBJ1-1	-	TGTGCCTGGTCCCAGTCGAACACTGAAGCTTTCTTT	CAWSQSNTEAFF
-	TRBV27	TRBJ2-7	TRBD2	TGTGCCAGCAGTGCAGGGACTAGCTCAAGGGGGCCTCGCGAGCAGTACTTC	CASSAGTSSRGPREQYF
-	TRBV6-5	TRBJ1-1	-	TGTGCCAGCAGCACCGACAGACCCTACACTGAAGCTTTCTTT	CASSTDRPYTEAFF
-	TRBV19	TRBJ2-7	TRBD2	TGTGCCAGTAGTATATGGGCGGGAGGATCCTACGAGCAGTACTTC	CASSIWAGGSYEQYF
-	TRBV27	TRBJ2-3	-	TGTGCCAGCAGTCCCTACGGACAAGCTAGCACAGATACGCAGTATTTT	CASSPYGQASTDTQYF
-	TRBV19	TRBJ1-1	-	TGTGCCAGTAGTCCACAGGTGGTGGGCACTGAAGCTTTCTTT	CASSPQVVGTEAFF
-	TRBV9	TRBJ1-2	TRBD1	TGTGCCAGCAGCGTGGGGACAGGGCGATTATCTTACTATGGCTACACCTTC	CASSVGTGRLSYYGYTF
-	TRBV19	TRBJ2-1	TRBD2	TGTGCCAGTAGTTACCAGCGGGAGGCCTACAATGAGCAGTTCTTC	CASSYQREAYNEQFF
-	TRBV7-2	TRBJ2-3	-	TGTGCCAGCAGCTTAGGCCGGTGGGATACGCAGTATTTT	CASSLGRWDTQYF
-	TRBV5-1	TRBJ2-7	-	TGCGCCAGCAGCTTACCACGAGAGTACGAGCAGTACTTC	CASSLPREYEQYF
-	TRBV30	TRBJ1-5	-	TGTGCCTGGAGTTTTACAGGGACGACGACCCATCAGCCCCAGCATTTT	CAWSFTGTTTHQPQHF
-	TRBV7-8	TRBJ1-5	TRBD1	TGTGCCAGCAGCCCGAACAGGGGGCAACAGCCCCAGCATTTT	CASSPNRGQQPQHF
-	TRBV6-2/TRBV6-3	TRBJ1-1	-	TGTGCCAGCAGCAGGGGTTGGGGCACTGAAGCTTTCTTT	CASSRGWGTEAFF
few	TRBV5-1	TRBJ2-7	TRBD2	TGCGCCAGCAGCCCAACGGGAGGCGGGCTGTGGGAGCAGTACTTC	CASSPTGGGLWEQYF
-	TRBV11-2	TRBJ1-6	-	TGTGCCAGCAGCGGGACTGGGAGCTCCTATAATTCACCCCTCCACTTT	CASSGTGSSYNSPLHF
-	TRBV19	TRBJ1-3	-	TGTGCCAGAAGAGGGCCGACCAGGAGATACACCACTGGAAACACCATATATTTT	CARRGPTRRYTTGNTIYF
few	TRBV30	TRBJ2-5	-	-	CAWSDLWGSGIINF
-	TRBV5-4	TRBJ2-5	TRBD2	TGTGCCAGCAGCCGAACTAGCGGGAGGGGAACGAGGGAGACCCAGTACTTC	CASSRTSGRGTRETQYF
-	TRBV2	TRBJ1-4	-	TGTGCCAGCGGAGGGGGGGGTGCTGCAACTAATGAAAAACTGTTTTTT	CASGGGGAATNEKLFF
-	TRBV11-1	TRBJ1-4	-	TGTGCCAGCAGCCTCGTCCGGGGGAGTGAAAAACTGTTTTTT	CASSLVRGSEKLFF
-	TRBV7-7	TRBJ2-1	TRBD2	TGTGCTAGCAGCGGACGACTAGCGGGAGGATACAATGAGCAGTTCTTC	CASSGRLAGGYNEQFF